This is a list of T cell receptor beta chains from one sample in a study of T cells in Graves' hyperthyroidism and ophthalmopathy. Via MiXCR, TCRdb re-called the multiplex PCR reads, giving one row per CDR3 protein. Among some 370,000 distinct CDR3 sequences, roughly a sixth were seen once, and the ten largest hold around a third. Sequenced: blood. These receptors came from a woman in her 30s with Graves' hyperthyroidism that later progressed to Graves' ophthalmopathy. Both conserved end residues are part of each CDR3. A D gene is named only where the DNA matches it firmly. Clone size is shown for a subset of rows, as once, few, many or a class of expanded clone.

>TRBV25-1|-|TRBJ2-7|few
TGTGCCAGCAGTGAAAGTCGGGGGACCGGGCCCCTCTACGAGCAGTACTTC
CASSESRGTGPLYEQYF
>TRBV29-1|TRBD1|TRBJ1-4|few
TGCAGCGTTGTTCCAGGGGGGCAGGAAAAACTGTTTTTT
CSVVPGGQEKLFF
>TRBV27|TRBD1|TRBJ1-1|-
TGTGCCAGCAGTTTGGACAGGGGCTACACTGAAGCTTTCTTT
CASSLDRGYTEAFF
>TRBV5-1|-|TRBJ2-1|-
TGCGCCAGCACAAAGAGGGGGACCCCTCCTTCGGATGAGCAGTTCTTC
CASTKRGTPPSDEQFF
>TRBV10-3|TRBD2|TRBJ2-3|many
TGTGCCATCAGTGAGACTTGGACTAGCGGGGGAAGCACAGATACGCAGTATTTT
CAISETWTSGGSTDTQYF
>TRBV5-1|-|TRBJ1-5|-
TGCGCCAGCAGCTTTGTGCCGGGGCCAAATCAGCCCCAGCATTTT
CASSFVPGPNQPQHF
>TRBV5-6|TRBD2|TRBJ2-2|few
TGTGCCAGCAGCTCTCTGCCGGGACTAGCGGGCACCGGGGAGCTGTTTTTT
CASSSLPGLAGTGELFF
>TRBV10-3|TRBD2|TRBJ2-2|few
TGTGCCATCAGCCCAGAGAGTGGACTAGCGGGGGTAATTAACACCGGGGAGCTGTTTTTT
CAISPESGLAGVINTGELFF
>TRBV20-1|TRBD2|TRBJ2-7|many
TGCAGTGCTAGAAAGACTAGCGGGGGGCCAAACTACTACGAGCAGTACTTC
CSARKTSGGPNYYEQYF
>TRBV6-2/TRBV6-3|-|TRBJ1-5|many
TGTGCCAGCAGTCTCCCAGCCTGGGCCAATCAGCCCCAGCATTTT
CASSLPAWANQPQHF
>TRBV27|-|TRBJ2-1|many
TGTGCCAGCGGCCAGGGGGGGCGCTCCTACAATGAGCAGTTCTTC
CASGQGGRSYNEQFF
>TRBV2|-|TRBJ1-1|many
TGTGCCAGTGACGGGTCAGCCATGAACACTGAAGCTTTCTTT
CASDGSAMNTEAFF
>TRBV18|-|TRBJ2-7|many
TGTGCCAGCTCAATTGATACCCGACAGTCCTACGAGCAGTACTTC
CASSIDTRQSYEQYF
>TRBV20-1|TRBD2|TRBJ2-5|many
TGCAGTGCTAGTTTGCTAGCGGGAGTCGGGGAGACCCAGTACTTC
CSASLLAGVGETQYF
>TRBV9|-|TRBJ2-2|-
TGTGCCAGCAGCCCTAATGGAGGGACTACCGGGGAGCTGTTTTTT
CASSPNGGTTGELFF
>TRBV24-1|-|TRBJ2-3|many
TGTGCCACCAGTGACAGAGGGCGCGGCGCAGATACGCAGTATTTT
CATSDRGRGADTQYF
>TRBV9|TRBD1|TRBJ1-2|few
TGTGCCAGCAGCGTAGACGGGACAGGGCTCTATGGCTACACCTTC
CASSVDGTGLYGYTF
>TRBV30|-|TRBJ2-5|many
TGTGCCTGGAGTGGGGTTCCGTCGGGTATAACCCAGTACTTC
CAWSGVPSGITQYF
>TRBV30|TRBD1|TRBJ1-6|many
TGTGCCTGGGACAGGGATAATTCACCCCTCCACTTT
CAWDRDNSPLHF
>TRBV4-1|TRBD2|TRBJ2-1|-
TGCGCCAGCAGCCGAGCCGTAGGACTAGCGGGAGGATACGGGCAGTTCTTC
CASSRAVGLAGGYGQFF
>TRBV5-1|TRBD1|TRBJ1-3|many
TGCGCCAGCAGCACCGGGACAGCTGGAAACACCATATATTTT
CASSTGTAGNTIYF
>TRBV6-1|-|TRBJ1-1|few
TGTGCCAGCAGTGGGGGACATGGGACTGAAGCTTTCTTT
CASSGGHGTEAFF
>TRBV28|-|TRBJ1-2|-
TGTGCCAGCAGTCCCCCCTCTTTGGGGTCGAATGGCTACACCTTC
CASSPPSLGSNGYTF
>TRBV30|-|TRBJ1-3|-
TGTGCCTGGGATCGGACAGATGTATACGACGGAAACACCATATATTTT
CAWDRTDVYDGNTIYF
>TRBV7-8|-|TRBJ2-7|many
TGTGCCAGCAACAGTCCCTCCTACGAGCAGTACTTC
CASNSPSYEQYF
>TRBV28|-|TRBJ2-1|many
TGTGCCAGCAGTGCAGATGACAGTACCTACAATGAGCAGTTCTTC
CASSADDSTYNEQFF
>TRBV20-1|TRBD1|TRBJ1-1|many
TGCAGTGCTTACCGGGACAGGGCAACTGAAGCTTTCTTT
CSAYRDRATEAFF
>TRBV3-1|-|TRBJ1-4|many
TGTGCCAGCAGCCAAGTCCTACGCCCGGCAACTAATGAAAAACTGTTTTTT
CASSQVLRPATNEKLFF
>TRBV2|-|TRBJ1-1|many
TGTGCCAGCAGTCCCTTGACGGTAAACACTGAAGCTTTCTTT
CASSPLTVNTEAFF
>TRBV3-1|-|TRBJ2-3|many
TGTGCCAGCAGCCAAGAGGAGCACACCTTCACAGATACGCAGTATTTT
CASSQEEHTFTDTQYF
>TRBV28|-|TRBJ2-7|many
TGTGCCAGCAGTTCGCGGATGGAGCAGTACTTC
CASSSRMEQYF
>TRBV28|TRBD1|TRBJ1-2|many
TGTGCCAGCAGTTTGGGACGGGGACAGCGATCCAACTATGGCTACACCTTC
CASSLGRGQRSNYGYTF
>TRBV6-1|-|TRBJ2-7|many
TGTGCCAGCAGTGTGTTCGGGGGATCCCCCTACGAGCAGTACTTC
CASSVFGGSPYEQYF
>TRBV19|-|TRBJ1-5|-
TGTGCCAGTACCCCGGAGGTTAGCAATCAGCCCCAGCATTTT
CASTPEVSNQPQHF
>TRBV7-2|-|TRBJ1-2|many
TGTGCCAGCAGCCGCCAGCTCGACTATGGCTACACCTTC
CASSRQLDYGYTF
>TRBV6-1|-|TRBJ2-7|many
TGTGCCAGCAGTGAAAGGACGGCTGCTCAAACCTACGAGCAGTACTTC
CASSERTAAQTYEQYF
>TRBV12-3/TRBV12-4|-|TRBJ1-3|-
TGTGCCAGCAGTTTCTTGGGGGGCACTGGAAACACCATATATTTT
CASSFLGGTGNTIYF
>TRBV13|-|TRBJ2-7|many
TGTGCCAGTAGAGGTTCCGGGCAGGGCTACGAGCAGTACTTC
CASRGSGQGYEQYF
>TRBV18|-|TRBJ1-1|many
TGTGCCAGCTCACCTTTACAGGGAGAAGCTTTCTTT
CASSPLQGEAFF
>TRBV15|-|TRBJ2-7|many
TGTGCCACCAGCAGAGATTCCAGAACCTACGAGCAGTACTTC
CATSRDSRTYEQYF
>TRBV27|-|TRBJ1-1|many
TGTGCCAGCAGCCAGATCGATTCGAACACTGAAGCTTTCTTT
CASSQIDSNTEAFF
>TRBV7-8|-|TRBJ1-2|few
TGTGCCAGCAGCTTAGTGTGGGAGTCTAACTATGGCTACACCTTC
CASSLVWESNYGYTF
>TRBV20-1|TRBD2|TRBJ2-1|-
TGCAGTGCTAGAGATTTAGCGGGAGGGCTGGATGAGCAGTTCTTC
CSARDLAGGLDEQFF